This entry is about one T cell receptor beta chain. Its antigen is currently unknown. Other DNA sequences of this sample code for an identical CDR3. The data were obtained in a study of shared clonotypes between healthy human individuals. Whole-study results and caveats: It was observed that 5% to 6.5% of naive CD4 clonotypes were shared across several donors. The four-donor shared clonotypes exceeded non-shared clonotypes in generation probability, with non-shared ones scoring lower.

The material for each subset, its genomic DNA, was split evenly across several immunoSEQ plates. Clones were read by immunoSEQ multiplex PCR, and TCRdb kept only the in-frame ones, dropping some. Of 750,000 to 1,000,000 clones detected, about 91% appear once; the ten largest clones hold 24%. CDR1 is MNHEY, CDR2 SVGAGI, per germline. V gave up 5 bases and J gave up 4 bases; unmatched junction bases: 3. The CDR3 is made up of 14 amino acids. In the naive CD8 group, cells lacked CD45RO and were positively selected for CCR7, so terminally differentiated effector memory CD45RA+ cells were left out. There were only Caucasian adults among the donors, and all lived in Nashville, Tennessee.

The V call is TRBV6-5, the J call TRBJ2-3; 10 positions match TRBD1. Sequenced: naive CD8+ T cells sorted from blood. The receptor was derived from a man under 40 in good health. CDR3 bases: TGTGCCAGCAGTCCCGGACAGGGGGCAGATACGCAGTATTTT. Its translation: CASSPGQGADTQYF.